Following are 21 T cell receptor beta chains from one sample sequenced in a study of blood T cell repertoires in COVID-19. Clones were sequenced by immunoSEQ multiplex PCR, and TCRdb holds only the in-frame ones, with some missing. The sample lists about 92,000 clones, roughly 84% seen once, with about an eighth in the top ten. The sequenced material came from peripheral blood. These receptors were taken from a human donor in a cohort sampled during active COVID-19.

This clone was detected only once. The V gene is TRBV6-2 or TRBV6-3, the J gene TRBJ1-6, with TRBD1 identical over 8 bases. The length of the CDR3 is 15 residues. Unmatched junction bases numbered 9, after V lost 6 bases and J lost 8 bases. CDR1 is MNHEY, CDR2 SVGEGT, per germline. CDR3 DNA: TGTGCCAGCAGCTATACCAGGGGGCGGGATTCACCCCTCCACTTT. It translates to CASSYTRGRDSPLHF.

The chain is built from TRBV5-1 and TRBJ2-1; 7 nucleotides line up with TRBD2. Germline CDR1 SGHRS, CDR2 YFSETQ. V gave up 3 bases and J gave up 5 bases; unmatched junction bases: 14. The CDR3 extends over 17 amino acids. The CDR3 is CASSYYPSGSYNNEQFF. The CDR3 DNA follows: TGCGCCAGCAGCTACTATCCTAGCGGATCCTATAACAATGAGCAGTTCTTC. Full variable domain (outside the CDR3, taken from reference TRBV5-1 and TRBJ2-1): KAGVTQTPRYLIKTRGQQVTLSCSPISGHRSVSWYQQTPGQGLQFLFEYFSETQRNKGNFPGRFSGRQFSNSRSEMNVSTLELGDSALYLCASSYYPSGSYNNEQFFGPGTRLTVL.

The chain recombines TRBV2 with TRBJ2-5, with TRBD2 matching 7 bases. The V and J ends lost 3 bases and 1 base, in that order; junction bases with no gene match: 8. CDR1 is SNHLY, CDR2 FYNNEI, per germline. CDR3 length: 16 amino acids. CDR3 nucleotide sequence: TGTGCCAGCAGTGAGCCAGCGGGGCTATTCCAAGAGACCCAGTACTTC. Its protein is CASSEPAGLFQETQYF.

J is TRBJ2-7 and V is TRBV18; maybe TRBD2 (6 bases). In germline, CDR1 is KGHSH, CDR2 LQKENI. The CDR3 is 13 residues long. V dropped 3 bases and J dropped 0 bases, with 6 bases sitting between them. CDR3 nucleotides: TGTGCCAGCTCACCGGGACTCTCCTACGAGCAGTACTTC. It translates to CASSPGLSYEQYF.

There are a few counts of this clone. The gene calls are TRBV4-2 and TRBJ2-3; TRBD2 aligns across 7 bases. Germline-derived CDR1 and CDR2 are LGHNA and YNFKEQ. The CDR3 length is 16 residues. The trim removed 0 bases at V and 7 bases at J, leaving 10 bases unmatched. For the CDR3, the DNA is TGTGCCAGCAGCCAAGATGCGGGACTACCCCCCTATACGCAGTATTTT. Amino acids: CASSQDAGLPPYTQYF.

V and J are TRBV5-1 and TRBJ2-3, with TRBD2 matching 8 bases. The V gene's germline CDR1 is SGHRS and CDR2 YFSETQ. The CDR3 extends over 14 amino acids. The V segment lost 5 bases and the J segment 0 bases; nucleotides outside the gene matches: 2. CDR3 amino acids: CASSSGASTDTQYF. The CDR3, as DNA: TGCGCCAGCAGTAGCGGGGCTAGCACAGATACGCAGTATTTT.

This chain links TRBV20-1 with TRBJ1-2; D remains ambiguous. Looked up from germline, CDR1 is DFQATT and CDR2 is SNEGSKA (reference sequence). The CDR3 consists of 10 residues. V lost 3 bases, J lost 8 bases, and 7 bases lay in between. CDR3 amino acids: CSARSRGYTF. CDR3 bases: TGCAGTGCTAGGTCTAGGGGCTACACCTTC.

The chain has TRBV6-6 and TRBJ1-2; 10 positions match TRBD1. CDR3 length: 20 amino acids. The germline V gene has CDR1 MNHNY and CDR2 SVGAGI (reference sequence). Trimming took 5 bases from V and 3 from J; bases not matched to a gene: 21. In nucleotides, the CDR3 is TGTGCCAGCAGTCGCCTGACGATATCCGGGACAGGGGAACTCTACTATGGCTACACCTTC. This sequence encodes CASSRLTISGTGELYYGYTF.

The rearrangement joins TRBV19 to TRBJ2-5; the D is unclear. Trimming removed 3 bases at V and 5 bases at J, with 10 bases between. This CDR3 spans 13 amino acids. Germline values: CDR1 LNHDA, CDR2 SQIVND (reference sequence). This chain's CDR3 is CASSIRVGETQYF. The CDR3 nucleotides read TGTGCCAGTAGTATTCGGGTAGGCGAGACCCAGTACTTC.

Points on this clone: At the DNA level, this CDR3 is encoded by other sequences in the same sample as well. The chain carries TRBV19 and TRBJ2-2; D not resolved. The V gene's germline CDR1 is LNHDA and CDR2 SQIVND (reference sequence). This CDR3 contains 12 residues. With 2 bases removed from V and 7 bases from J, the gap between germline ends came to 5 bases. CDR3 sequence (DNA): TGTGCCAGTAGTATAACGGGCGGGGAGCTGTTTTTT. Translating it yields CASSITGGELFF.

V and J are TRBV6-2 or TRBV6-3 and TRBJ1-1; unclear D gene. The CDR3 has 16 amino acids. Deletions cut 5 bases from V and 1 base from J, with 17 bases between. Germline V lookup: CDR1 MNHEY, CDR2 SVGEGT. The CDR3 loop reads CASSPHGAERNTEAFF. The CDR3 DNA follows: TGTGCCAGCAGTCCCCACGGTGCAGAGCGGAACACTGAAGCTTTCTTT.

V and J are TRBV3-1 (or the pseudogene TRBV3-2) and TRBJ2-2, with a weak D call TRBD2 (5 bases). CDR3 length: 15 residues. The germline V gene encodes CDR1 LGHDT and CDR2 YNNKEL (reference sequence). The V end lost 1 base, the J end lost 6 bases, and 12 bases lay between the germline ends. The CDR3 nucleotides read TGTGCCAGCAGCCAAGGCACGGGGTTCCCCGGGGAGCTGTTTTTT. It specifies CASSQGTGFPGELFF.

This clone was seen more than once but under ten times. The chain carries TRBV6-2 or TRBV6-3 and TRBJ1-1; 10 positions agree with TRBD1. The CDR3 loop spans 16 amino acids. The germline V gene encodes CDR1 MNHEY and CDR2 SVGEGT. Trimming removed 0 bases from V and 4 bases from J; junction bases left unmatched: 5. The CDR3 DNA sequence: TGTGCCAGCAGTTACTCGACAGGGGGCTTGGGCACTGAAGCTTTCTTT. Its translation: CASSYSTGGLGTEAFF.

This chain uses TRBV7-2 with TRBJ2-2, with D maybe TRBD2 (7 bases). CDR1 SGHTA and CDR2 FQGNSA come from the germline V gene. V lost 5 bases to trimming and J lost 2 bases, with 18 bases between them. CDR3 length: 17 amino acids. The CDR3 nucleotides are TGTGCCAGCAGCAAAGATCCGGGGGGCCCAAACACCGGGGAGCTGTTTTTT. Translation gives CASSKDPGGPNTGELFF.

The chain couples TRBV7-2 to TRBJ2-2; TRBD1 matches at 12 bases. This CDR3 has 18 residues. J gave up 7 bases and V 0 bases, and 9 bases lay outside the gene matches. Germline V gene lookup returns CDR1 SGHTA and CDR2 FQGNSA. The CDR3 loop is CASSLARAGQGAVGELFF. The CDR3 nucleotides are TGTGCCAGCAGCTTAGCGCGGGCGGGACAGGGGGCGGTCGGGGAGCTGTTTTTT. The full variable domain, rest sourced from reference TRBV7-2 and TRBJ2-2, is GAGVSQSPSNKVTEKGKDVELRCDPISGHTALYWYRQSLGQGLEFLIYFQGNSAPDKSGLPSDRFSAERTGGSVSTLTIQRTQQEDSAVYLCASSLARAGQGAVGELFFGEGSRLTVL.

CDR3 amino acids: CAWSAGQEGTALHF. The CDR3 region has the DNA TGTGCCTGGAGTGCAGGGCAGGAGGGTACCGCTCTCCACTTT. J is TRBJ1-6 and V is TRBV30; tentative D call: TRBD1 (5 bases). The CDR3 length is 14 residues. From germline, CDR1 is GTSNPN and CDR2 SVGIG (reference sequence). The V end was cut by 1 base, the J end by 16 bases, with 20 bases between.

V gene TRBV2 combines with J gene TRBJ2-3, with 7 bases fitting TRBD2. Germline CDR1 reads SNHLY; CDR2 reads FYNNEI. The CDR3 spans 15 residues. V lost 6 bases to trimming and J lost 0 bases; unmatched junction nucleotides: 6. CDR3 sequence: CASSYASGSTDTQYF. The CDR3 DNA sequence: TGTGCCAGCAGCTATGCTAGCGGCAGCACAGATACGCAGTATTTT.

The gene calls are TRBV7-2 and TRBJ1-5; D gene uncertain. Germline CDR1 is SGHTA and CDR2 is FQGNSA. Trimming took 1 base from V and 0 from J, leaving 7 bases between them. The CDR3 runs to 15 residues. The chain's CDR3 is CASSLVSGSNQPQHF. DNA for the CDR3: TGTGCCAGCAGCTTAGTGTCAGGTAGCAATCAGCCCCAGCATTTT.

The chain has TRBV28 and TRBJ1-6; 7 bases are a match to TRBD1. The germline CDR1 and CDR2 sequences are MDHEN and SYDVKM. J gave up 7 bases and V 4 bases, and 4 bases lay outside the gene matches. The CDR3 length is 14 residues. The CDR3 sequence: CASSSGTANSPLHF. DNA of the CDR3: TGTGCCAGCAGTTCCGGGACAGCCAATTCACCCCTCCACTTT. Drawing the rest from reference TRBV28 and TRBJ1-6, the complete variable domain is DVKVTQSSRYLVKRTGEKVFLECVQDMDHENMFWYRQDPGLGLRLIYFSYDVKMKEKGDIPEGYSVSREKKERFSLILESASTNQTSMYLCASSSGTANSPLHFGNGTRLTVT.

V is TRBV7-2 and J is TRBJ2-5; 7 nucleotides align to TRBD2. Trimming at V came to 2 bases and at J to 5 bases, leaving 8 bases not matched to a gene. The germline gives CDR1 SGHTA, CDR2 FQGNSA. CDR3 length: 15 amino acids. CDR3 amino acids: CASSLSQARGETQYF. In nucleotides, the CDR3 is TGTGCCAGCAGCTTAAGCCAGGCGCGGGGGGAGACCCAGTACTTC.

The chain is built from TRBV18 and TRBJ1-1, with D tentatively TRBD1 (6 bases). The CDR3 has 14 residues. Trimming took off 6 bases at V and 10 bases at J, with 21 bases between the two ends. Germline V gene lookup returns CDR1 KGHSH and CDR2 LQKENI. The DNA for the CDR3 is TGTGCCAGCTCGCCTAGTGTGGGGGCAACGGCAGCTTTCTTT. Protein: CASSPSVGATAAFF.